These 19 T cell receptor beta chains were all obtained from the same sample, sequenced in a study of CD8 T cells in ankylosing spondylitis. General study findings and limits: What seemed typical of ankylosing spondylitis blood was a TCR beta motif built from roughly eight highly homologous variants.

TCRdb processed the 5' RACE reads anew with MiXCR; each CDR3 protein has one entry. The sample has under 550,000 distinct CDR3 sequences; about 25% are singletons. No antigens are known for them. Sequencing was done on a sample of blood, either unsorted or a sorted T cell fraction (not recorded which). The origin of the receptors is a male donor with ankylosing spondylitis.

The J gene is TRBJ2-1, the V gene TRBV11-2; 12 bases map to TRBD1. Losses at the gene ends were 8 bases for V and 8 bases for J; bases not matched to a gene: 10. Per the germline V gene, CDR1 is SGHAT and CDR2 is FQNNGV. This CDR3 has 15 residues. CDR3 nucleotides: TGTGCCAGCGGCTCCCGGGACAGGGGGCTTGATGAGCAGTTCTTC. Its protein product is CASGSRDRGLDEQFF.

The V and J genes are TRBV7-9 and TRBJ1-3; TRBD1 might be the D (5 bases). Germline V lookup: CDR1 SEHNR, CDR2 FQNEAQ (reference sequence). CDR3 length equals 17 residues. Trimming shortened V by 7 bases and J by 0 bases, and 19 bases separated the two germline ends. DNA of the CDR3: TGTGCCAGCACCTTGAGGGCGGGGCTCAACTCTGGAAACACCATATATTTT. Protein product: CASTLRAGLNSGNTIYF.

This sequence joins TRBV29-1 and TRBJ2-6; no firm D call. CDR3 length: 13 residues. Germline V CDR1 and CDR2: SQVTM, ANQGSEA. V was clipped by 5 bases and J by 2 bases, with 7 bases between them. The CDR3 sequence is CSVRATGANVLTF. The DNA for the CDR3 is TGCAGCGTTAGGGCAACTGGGGCCAACGTCCTGACTTTC.

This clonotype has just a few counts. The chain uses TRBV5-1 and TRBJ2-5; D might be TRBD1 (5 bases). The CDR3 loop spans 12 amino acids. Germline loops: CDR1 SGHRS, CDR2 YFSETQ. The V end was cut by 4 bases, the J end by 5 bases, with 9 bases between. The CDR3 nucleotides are TGCGCCAGCAGCATCCAGGGCGAGACCCAGTACTTC. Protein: CASSIQGETQYF.

This chain's CDR3 is CASSLYGDGSQHF. CDR3 coding DNA: TGTGCCAGCAGCTTGTATGGCGACGGGTCCCAGCATTTT. The chain is built from TRBV5-5 and TRBJ1-5, with D unresolved. The CDR3 totals 13 residues. The V end lost 1 base, the J end lost 11 bases, and 13 bases lay between the germline ends. CDR1 and CDR2 from the germline V gene are SGHKS and YYEKEE (reference sequence).

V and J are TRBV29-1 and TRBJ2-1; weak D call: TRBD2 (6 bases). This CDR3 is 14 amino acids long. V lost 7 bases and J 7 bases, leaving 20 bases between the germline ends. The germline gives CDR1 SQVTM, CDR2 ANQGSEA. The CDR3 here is CSASRGTDGNEQFF. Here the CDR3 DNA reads TGCAGCGCTTCGCGCGGGACTGATGGGAATGAGCAGTTCTTC.

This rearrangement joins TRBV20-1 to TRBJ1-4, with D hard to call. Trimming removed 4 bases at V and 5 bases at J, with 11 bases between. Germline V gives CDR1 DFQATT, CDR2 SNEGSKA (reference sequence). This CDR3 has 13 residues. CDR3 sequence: CSANRRQNEKLFF. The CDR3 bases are TGCAGTGCTAATAGGCGCCAAAATGAAAAACTGTTTTTT.

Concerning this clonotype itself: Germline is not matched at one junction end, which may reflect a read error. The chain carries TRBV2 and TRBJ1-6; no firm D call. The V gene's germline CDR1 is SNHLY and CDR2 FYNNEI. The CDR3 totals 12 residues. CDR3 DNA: TGTGCCAGCAACGTCGGTAATTCGCCCCTCCACTTT. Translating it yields CASNVGNSPLHF.

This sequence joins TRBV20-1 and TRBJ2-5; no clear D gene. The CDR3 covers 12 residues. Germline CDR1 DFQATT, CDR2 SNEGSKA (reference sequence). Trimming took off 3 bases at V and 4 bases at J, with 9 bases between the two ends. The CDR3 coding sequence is TGCAGTGCTAGTCCCTTTCTAGAGACCCAGTACTTC. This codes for CSASPFLETQYF.

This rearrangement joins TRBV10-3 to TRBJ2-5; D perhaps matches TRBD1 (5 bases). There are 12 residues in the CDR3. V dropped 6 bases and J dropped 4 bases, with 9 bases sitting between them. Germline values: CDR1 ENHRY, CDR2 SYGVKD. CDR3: CAISQDRETQYF. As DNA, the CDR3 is TGTGCCATCAGCCAAGACAGAGAGACCCAGTACTTC.

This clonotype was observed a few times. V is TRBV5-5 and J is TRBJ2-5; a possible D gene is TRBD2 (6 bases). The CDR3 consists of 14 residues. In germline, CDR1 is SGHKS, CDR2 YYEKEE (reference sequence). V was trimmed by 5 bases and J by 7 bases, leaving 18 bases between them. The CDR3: CASRDGLRSGTQYF. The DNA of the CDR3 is TGTGCCAGCAGAGATGGACTACGCTCCGGGACCCAGTACTTC.

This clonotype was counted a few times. The chain's CDR3 is CSVERAGEEEDTQYF. The CDR3 coding sequence is TGCAGCGTTGAGCGAGCGGGAGAGGAAGAAGATACGCAGTATTTT. The chain carries TRBV29-1 and TRBJ2-3; TRBD2 matches at 8 bases. The CDR3 loop spans 15 amino acids. Germline loops: CDR1 SQVTM, CDR2 ANQGSEA. V shed 3 bases, J shed 5 bases, and the junction held 10 bases outside the gene matches.

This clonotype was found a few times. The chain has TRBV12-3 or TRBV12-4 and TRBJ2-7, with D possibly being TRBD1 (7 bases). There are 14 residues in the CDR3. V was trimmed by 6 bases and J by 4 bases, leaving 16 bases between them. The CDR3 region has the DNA TGTGCCAGCAGCTATAACAGGGGACTGTACGAGCAGTACTTC. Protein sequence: CASSYNRGLYEQYF.

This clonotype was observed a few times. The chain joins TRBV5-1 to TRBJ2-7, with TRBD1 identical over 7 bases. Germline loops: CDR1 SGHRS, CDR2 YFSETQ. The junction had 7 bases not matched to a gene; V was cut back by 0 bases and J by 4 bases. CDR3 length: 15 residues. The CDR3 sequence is CASSLGFGTEYEQYF. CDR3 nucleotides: TGCGCCAGCAGCTTGGGCTTCGGGACAGAGTACGAGCAGTACTTC. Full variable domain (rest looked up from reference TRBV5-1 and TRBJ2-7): KAGVTQTPRYLIKTRGQQVTLSCSPISGHRSVSWYQQTPGQGLQFLFEYFSETQRNKGNFPGRFSGRQFSNSRSEMNVSTLELGDSALYLCASSLGFGTEYEQYFGPGTRLTVT.

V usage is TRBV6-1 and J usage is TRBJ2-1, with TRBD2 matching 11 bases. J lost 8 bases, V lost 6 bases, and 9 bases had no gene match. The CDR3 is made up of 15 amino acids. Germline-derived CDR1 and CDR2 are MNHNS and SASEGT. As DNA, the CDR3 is TGTGCCAGCAGCATAGCGGGAGGGCACCCCGATGAGCAGTTCTTC. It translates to CASSIAGGHPDEQFF.

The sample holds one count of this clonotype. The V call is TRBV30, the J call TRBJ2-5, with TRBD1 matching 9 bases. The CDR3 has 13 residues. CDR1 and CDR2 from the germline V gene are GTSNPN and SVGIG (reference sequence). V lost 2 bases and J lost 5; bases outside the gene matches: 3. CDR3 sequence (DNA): TGTGCCTGGAGTACAGGGGGCGGTGAGACCCAGTACTTC. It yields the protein CAWSTGGGETQYF.

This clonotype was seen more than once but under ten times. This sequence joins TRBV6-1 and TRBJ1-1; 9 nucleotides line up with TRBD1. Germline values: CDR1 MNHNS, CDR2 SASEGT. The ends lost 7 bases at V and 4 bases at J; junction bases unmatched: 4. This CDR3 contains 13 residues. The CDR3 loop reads CASIPDRGTEAFF. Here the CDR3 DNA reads TGTGCCAGCATCCCGGACAGGGGCACTGAAGCTTTCTTT.

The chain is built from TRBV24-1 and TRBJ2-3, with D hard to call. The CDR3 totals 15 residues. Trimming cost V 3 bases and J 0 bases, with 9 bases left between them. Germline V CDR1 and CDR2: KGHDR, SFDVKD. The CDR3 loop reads CATSDNWASTDTQYF. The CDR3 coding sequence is TGTGCCACCAGTGATAATTGGGCTAGCACAGATACGCAGTATTTT.

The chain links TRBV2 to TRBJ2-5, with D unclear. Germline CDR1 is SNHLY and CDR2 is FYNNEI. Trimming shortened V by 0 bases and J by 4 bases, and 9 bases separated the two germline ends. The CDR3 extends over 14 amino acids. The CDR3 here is CASSEALLGETQYF. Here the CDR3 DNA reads TGTGCCAGCAGTGAAGCGCTTCTAGGAGAGACCCAGTACTTC.